This TCR beta chain was found in a study of CD8 T cells in Susac syndrome. Random hexamers primed reverse transcription of about 0.5 to 1 ug RNA. TCRdb analysed the immunoSEQ multiplex PCR reads with MiXCR anew, one entry per CDR3 protein. Of about 83,000 distinct CDR3 sequences in the sample, just under 95% were seen once. Negative isolation yielded CD4+ and CD8+ T cells, and FACS enriched TEMRA cells. The germline CDR1 and CDR2 sequences are LNHDA and SQIVND (reference sequence). This CDR3 comprises 15 residues. Trimming shortened V by 5 bases and J by 3 bases, and 16 bases separated the two germline ends.

This clonotype originated in a human donor with Susac syndrome. Material for sequencing was CD8+ T cells from PBMCs. The chain recombines TRBV19 with TRBJ1-1; a possible D gene is TRBD1 (6 bases). The CDR3 nucleotides read TGTGCCAGTAGTTTGACAGTGGGGGGCTACACTGAAGCTTTCTTT. Amino acid sequence: CASSLTVGGYTEAFF.